Listed below are T cell receptor beta chains from one sample, sequenced in a study of T and B cells in COVID-19 patients. In TCRdb, the multiplex PCR reads were re-called with MiXCR into one record per CDR3 protein. The sample includes 7,000 to 8,500 distinct CDR3 sequences, under 30% of them seen just once. Sequencing input: blood. These receptors were taken from a human donor who had recovered from COVID-19. CDR3s include the opening cysteine and the closing phenylalanine or tryptophan. A D gene is named only where the DNA matches it firmly. Clone size is given for some rows only: seen once, a few or many times, or a class if the clone is expanded.

V gene,D gene,clone size,J gene,CDR3 DNA,CDR3 protein
TRBV6-2/TRBV6-3,NA,many,TRBJ1-6,TGTGCCAGCAGTCTTGGCGTACCCCACCTCCACTTT,CASSLGVPHLHF
TRBV29-1,NA,NA,TRBJ2-1,TGCAGCGTTCTGCGGGTGAACAATGAGCAGTTCTTC,CSVLRVNNEQFF
TRBV19,NA,medium-sized,TRBJ2-1,TGTGGGAGTCGGACGGGGGGCTCGTCCTACAATGAGCAGTTCTTC,CGSRTGGSSYNEQFF
TRBV12-3/TRBV12-4,NA,medium-sized,TRBJ2-7,TGTGCCAGCAGTCAACGCGGCGGGCGGATCTTCTCCTACGAGCAGTACTTC,CASSQRGGRIFSYEQYF
TRBV7-3,TRBD2,few,TRBJ2-2,TGTGCCAGCAGCTTAACCCATCTGTCGGGGAGGGCCGGGGAGCTGTTTTTT,CASSLTHLSGRAGELFF
TRBV6-1,TRBD2,medium-sized,TRBJ2-3,TGTGCCAGCACCTTCAGCGGGGGGCACACAGATACGCAGTATTTT,CASTFSGGHTDTQYF
TRBV7-2,NA,many,TRBJ2-5,TGTGCCAGCAGTCCACTAGCTTCCCCGAATACAGGGGAGACCCAGTACTTC,CASSPLASPNTGETQYF
TRBV27,NA,medium-sized,TRBJ1-4,TGTGCCAGCAGTCCCTCCCTCGATGAAAAACTGTTTTTT,CASSPSLDEKLFF
TRBV18,NA,medium-sized,TRBJ2-2,TGTGCCAGCTCACCGACTCGAGGGGACACCGGGGAGCTGTTTTTT,CASSPTRGDTGELFF
TRBV11-1,TRBD2,NA,TRBJ2-3,TGTGCCAGCAGCTTACTAGCGGGAGGGCCCCCTGATACGCAGTATTTT,CASSLLAGGPPDTQYF
TRBV5-1,TRBD2,NA,TRBJ2-3,TGCGCCAGCAGGTCCTCCGGGACTAGCGGTTTCCCGCAAGCAGATACGCAGTATTTT,CASRSSGTSGFPQADTQYF
TRBV19,TRBD1,medium-sized,TRBJ2-1,TGTGCCAGTAGTAAGGGACAGGTATTGAGCTCCTACAATGAGCAGTTCTTC,CASSKGQVLSSYNEQFF
TRBV27,NA,medium-sized,TRBJ2-2,TGTGCCAGCAGTTTTTACAGAACGAACACCGGGGAGCTGTTTTTT,CASSFYRTNTGELFF
TRBV5-5,TRBD2,many,TRBJ2-7,TGTGCCAGCAGCCCCTGGGGAGGGATGACCTACGAGCAGTACTTC,CASSPWGGMTYEQYF
TRBV11-1,TRBD1,NA,TRBJ2-5,TGTGCCAGCAGCCTTTTCGAGACCGGGACAGCAGAAGAGACCCAGTACTTC,CASSLFETGTAEETQYF
TRBV19,NA,medium-sized,TRBJ1-1,TGTGCCAGTGTCGACAGATTTGAAGCTTTCTTT,CASVDRFEAFF
TRBV6-5,NA,medium-sized,TRBJ2-1,TGTGCCAGCAGTGAGACAGGACTCTCCTACAATGAGCAGTTCTTC,CASSETGLSYNEQFF